A selection of T cell receptor beta chains follows, all from one sample in a study of CD8 T cells in ankylosing spondylitis. TCRdb redid the calling of the 5' RACE reads with MiXCR, one entry per CDR3 protein. The table records approximately 340,000 distinct CDR3 sequences, about 15% of them present only once. Sample: blood, either unsorted or a sorted T cell fraction (not recorded which). The receptors were gathered from a male donor with ankylosing spondylitis or in good health (not recorded which). The conserved cysteine and the conserved F or W are not part of the CDR3 here. Fields, in order: J gene, CDR3 length, V gene, CDR3 protein.

>TRBJ2-7|10|TRBV20-1
SARTSGYEQY
>TRBJ1-1|12|TRBV4-1
ASSQADRREGAF
>TRBJ1-1|11|TRBV3-1
ASTDRGETEAF
>TRBJ2-2|13|TRBV20-1
SAFFSGTNTGELF
>TRBJ1-1|11|TRBV6-1
ASSEAHNTEAF
>TRBJ2-7|11|TRBV7-9
ASSWDSYYEQY
>TRBJ2-5|12|TRBV29-1
SVRTGQRQETQY
>TRBJ2-2|13|TRBV10-3
AIKGTSGTGGELF
>TRBJ2-1|14|TRBV11-2
ASSLDGASGIHEQF
>TRBJ2-6|11|TRBV19
ASSPGTHNVLT
>TRBJ2-1|15|TRBV4-1
ASSQDRTSVAYNEQF
>TRBJ2-5|12|TRBV10-3
AITPGQGHETQY
>TRBJ2-1|14|TRBV20-1
SVRAGTAAGYNEQF
>TRBJ2-1|14|TRBV20-1
SAKLPGPLSVNEQF
>TRBJ2-7|13|TRBV11-2
ASSLEGGYSYEQY
>TRBJ1-1|9|TRBV20-1
SARGFTEAF
>TRBJ2-1|10|TRBV29-1
SVGRDSNEQF
>TRBJ2-5|11|TRBV9
ASRGGTEETQY
>TRBJ2-3|14|TRBV10-3
TISESGAGGPDTQY
>TRBJ2-5|12|TRBV7-9
ASSGGGYQETQY
>TRBJ2-5|12|TRBV5-1
ASSLDGQGRTQY
>TRBJ1-6|12|TRBV3-1
ASSQWDGNSPLH
>TRBJ2-7|12|TRBV5-1
ASSPQQSLYEQY
>TRBJ2-1|12|TRBV5-1
ASSLERGVGEQF
>TRBJ2-2|14|TRBV2
ASSDGGVWLPGELF
>TRBJ2-3|12|TRBV5-1
ASREPASTDTQY
>TRBJ2-7|12|TRBV7-9
ASSSLGRPYEQY
>TRBJ2-7|11|TRBV7-9
ASSLAVGYEQY
>TRBJ2-1|13|TRBV25-1
ASSVRTAQSGEQF
>TRBJ2-5|12|TRBV12-3/TRBV12-4
ASSRTPFQETQY
>TRBJ2-3|12|TRBV10-3
ATAVHRGADTQY
>TRBJ2-3|12|TRBV5-1
ASSMALLTDTQY
>TRBJ2-7|12|TRBV20-1
SVLGPTSGYEQY
>TRBJ2-5|15|TRBV20-1
SARKDWRVGTTETQY
>TRBJ1-1|12|TRBV2
ASSVRGEGTEAF
>TRBJ2-1|11|TRBV20-1
SAPRVGGNEQF
>TRBJ2-5|10|TRBV15
ATSAGEETQY
>TRBJ1-5|12|TRBV6-1
ASRAYYGNQPQH
>TRBJ2-2|12|TRBV20-1
SARVTGVTGELF
>TRBJ2-7|12|TRBV6-2/TRBV6-3
ASNLAGGPYEQY
>TRBJ2-3|14|TRBV12-3/TRBV12-4
ASSFMGRVGADTQY
>TRBJ1-3|11|TRBV5-6
ASSSRSGNTIY
>TRBJ2-7|10|TRBV7-9
ASSLDGTGPH
>TRBJ2-6|15|TRBV7-2
ASSFSGGLSGANVLT
>TRBJ2-7|11|TRBV3-1
ASSQREVGEQY
>TRBJ1-2|10|TRBV6-5
ASNGDSYGYT
>TRBJ2-7|12|TRBV4-1
ASSQEGSPYEQY
>TRBJ2-5|11|TRBV24-1
ATNSGREETQY
>TRBJ2-5|12|TRBV12-3/TRBV12-4
ASRTQAGLETQY
>TRBJ2-3|14|TRBV5-6
ASSLDRGRDTDTQY
>TRBJ2-6|17|TRBV5-1
ASSLWGGPAGSGANVLT